This TCR beta chain was profiled in a study of T cell repertoires in cytomegalovirus infection. Study-level findings and limits: HLA-C-restricted CMV clonotypes gave the most frequent clonotype in two of eight donors.

This clonotype was counted only a few times. The antigen is unknown. Trimming left V 0 bases short and J 2 bases short, with 21 bases between. The length of the CDR3 is 19 residues. Germline CDR1 MNHEY, CDR2 SVGAGI. TCRdb re-called the reads with MiXCR, one entry per CDR3 protein. The data contain fewer than 850,000 distinct CDR3 sequences, almost 30% of them singletons. The V and J genes are TRBV6-5 and TRBJ2-3; D is possibly TRBD1 or TRBD2 (5 bases each). The sample here was cultured CD8+ T cells from PBMCs, taken from culture after CMV antigen stimulation. This clonotype was obtained from a human donor in good health (CMV status not recorded). Some clones in this sample may be carry-over from other donors' samples. The CDR3 region has the DNA TGTGCCAGCAGTTACTCGAACAGGCTGAAGGCCGGGGACACAGATACGCAGTATTTT. It translates to CASSYSNRLKAGDTDTQYF.